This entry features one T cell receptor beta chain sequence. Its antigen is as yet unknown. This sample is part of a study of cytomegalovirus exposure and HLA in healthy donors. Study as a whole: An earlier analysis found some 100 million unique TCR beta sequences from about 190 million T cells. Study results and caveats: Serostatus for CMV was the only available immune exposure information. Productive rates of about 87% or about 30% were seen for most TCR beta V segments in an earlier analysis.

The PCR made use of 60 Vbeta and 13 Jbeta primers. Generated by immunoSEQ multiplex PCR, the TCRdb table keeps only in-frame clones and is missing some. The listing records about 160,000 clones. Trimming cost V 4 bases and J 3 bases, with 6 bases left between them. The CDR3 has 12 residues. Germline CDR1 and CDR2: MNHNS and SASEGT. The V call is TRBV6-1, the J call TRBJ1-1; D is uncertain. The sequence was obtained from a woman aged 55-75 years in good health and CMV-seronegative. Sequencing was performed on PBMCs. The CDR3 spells CASSVEDTEAFF. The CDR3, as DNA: TGTGCCAGCAGTGTTGAGGACACTGAAGCTTTCTTT.